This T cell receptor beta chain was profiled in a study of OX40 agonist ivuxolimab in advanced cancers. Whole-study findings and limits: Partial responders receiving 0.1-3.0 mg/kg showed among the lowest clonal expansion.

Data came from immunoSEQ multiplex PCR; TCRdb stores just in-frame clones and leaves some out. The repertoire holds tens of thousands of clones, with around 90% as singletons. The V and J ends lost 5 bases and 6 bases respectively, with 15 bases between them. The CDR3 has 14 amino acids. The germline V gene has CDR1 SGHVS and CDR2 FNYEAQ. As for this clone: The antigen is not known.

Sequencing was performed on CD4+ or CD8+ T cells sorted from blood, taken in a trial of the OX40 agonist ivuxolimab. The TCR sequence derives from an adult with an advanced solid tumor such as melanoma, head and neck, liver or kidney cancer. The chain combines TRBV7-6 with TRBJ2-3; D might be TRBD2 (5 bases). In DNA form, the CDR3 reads TGTGCCAGCAGCCGAGGGCTGTGGAGGGATACGCAGTATTTT. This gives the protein CASSRGLWRDTQYF.